This T cell receptor beta chain was recorded in a study of blood T cells in healthy people across ages. Regarding the study as a whole: The unknown donor CMV status may have confounded expanded clonotype changes. It was held that the diversity estimates obtained from one million T cells were underestimates.

The CDR3 is made up of 13 amino acids. The germline V gene has CDR1 SGHTA and CDR2 FQGNSA. This clonotype turned up a few times. Antigen specificity is unknown. Primed by a sample-barcoded 5' primer and a J-beta primer mix, a second PCR proceeded for 7 to 11 cycles. One entry per CDR3 protein results from TCRdb running MiXCR on the 5' RACE reads. The table shows 1 million or so distinct CDR3 sequences, with 20% to 25% occurring only once. The data were also submitted as part of a second study, on T cells of mothers and their children. That work states: A few healthy Caucasian mothers, along with their six children, were the donors. Sample barcodes and 2-4 random nucleotides came from the second PCR's M1S primer.

Material: blood. This TCR was sampled from a girl aged 2-10 years in good health. The V call is TRBV7-2, the J call TRBJ2-3; 9 nucleotides match TRBD2. CDR3 sequence: CASRGGGADTQYF. CDR3 nucleotide sequence: TGTGCTTCGCGGGGGGGCGGTGCAGATACGCAGTATTTT.